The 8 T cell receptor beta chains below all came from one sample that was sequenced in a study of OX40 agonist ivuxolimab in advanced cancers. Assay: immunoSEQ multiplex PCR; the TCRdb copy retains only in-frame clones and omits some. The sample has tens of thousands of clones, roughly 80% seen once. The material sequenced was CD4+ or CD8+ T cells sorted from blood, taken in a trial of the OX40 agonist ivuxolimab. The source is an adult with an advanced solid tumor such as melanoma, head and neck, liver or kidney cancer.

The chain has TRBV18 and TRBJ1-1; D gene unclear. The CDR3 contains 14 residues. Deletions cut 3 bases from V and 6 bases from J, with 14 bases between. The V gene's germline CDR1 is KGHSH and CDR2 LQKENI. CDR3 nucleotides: TGTGCCAGCTCACCCACTGCCGCCGGGTCTGAAGCTTTCTTT. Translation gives CASSPTAAGSEAFF.

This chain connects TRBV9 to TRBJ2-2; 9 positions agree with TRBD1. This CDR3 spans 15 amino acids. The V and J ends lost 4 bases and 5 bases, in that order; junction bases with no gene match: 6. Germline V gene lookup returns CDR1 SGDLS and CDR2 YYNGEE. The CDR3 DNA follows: TGTGCCAGCAGCCGAGGACAGGGGTGGACCGGGGAGCTGTTTTTT. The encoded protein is CASSRGQGWTGELFF. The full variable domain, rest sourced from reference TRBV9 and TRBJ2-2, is DSGVTQTPKHLITATGQRVTLRCSPRSGDLSVYWYQQSLDQGLQFLIQYYNGEERAKGNILERFSAQQFPDLHSELNLSSLELGDSALYFCASSRGQGWTGELFFGEGSRLTVL.

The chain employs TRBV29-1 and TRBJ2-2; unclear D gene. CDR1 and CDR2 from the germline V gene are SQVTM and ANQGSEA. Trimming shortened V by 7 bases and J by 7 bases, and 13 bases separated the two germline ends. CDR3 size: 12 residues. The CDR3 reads CSARLDYGELFF. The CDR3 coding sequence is TGCAGCGCACGACTTGATTACGGGGAGCTGTTTTTT.

The chain's CDR3 is CASSQVHFSNQPQHF. CDR3 sequence (DNA): TGTGCCAGCAGCCAAGTGCACTTTAGCAATCAGCCCCAGCATTTT. The chain carries TRBV4-2 and TRBJ1-5, with D uncertain. Looked up from germline, CDR1 is LGHNA and CDR2 is YNFKEQ. The CDR3 length is 15 residues. V lost 1 base to trimming and J lost 0 bases, with 7 bases between them.

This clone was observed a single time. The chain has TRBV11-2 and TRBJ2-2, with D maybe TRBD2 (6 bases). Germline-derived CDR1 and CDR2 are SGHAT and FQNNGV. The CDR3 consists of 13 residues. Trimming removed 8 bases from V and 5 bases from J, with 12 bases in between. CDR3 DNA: TGTGCCAGCGCCCCACTAGCTACCGGGGAGCTGTTTTTT. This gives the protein CASAPLATGELFF.

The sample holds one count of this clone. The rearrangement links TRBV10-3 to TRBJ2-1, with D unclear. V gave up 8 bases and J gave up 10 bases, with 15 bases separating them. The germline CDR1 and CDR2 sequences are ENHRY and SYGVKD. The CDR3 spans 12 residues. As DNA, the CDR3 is TGTGCCATCGGGCAGACCGACGGGGAGCAGTTCTTC. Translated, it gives CAIGQTDGEQFF.

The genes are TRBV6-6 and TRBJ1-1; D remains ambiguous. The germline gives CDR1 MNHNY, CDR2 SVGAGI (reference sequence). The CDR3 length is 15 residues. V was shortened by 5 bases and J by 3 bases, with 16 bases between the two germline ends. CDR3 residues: CASSKNSLTYTEAFF. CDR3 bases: TGTGCCAGCAGTAAGAACTCACTGACTTACACTGAAGCTTTCTTT.

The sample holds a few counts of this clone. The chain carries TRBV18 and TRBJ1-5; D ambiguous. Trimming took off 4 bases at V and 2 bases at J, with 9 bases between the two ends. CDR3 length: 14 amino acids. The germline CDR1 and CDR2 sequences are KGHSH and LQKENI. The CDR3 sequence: CASSLAPGNQPQHF. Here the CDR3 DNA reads TGTGCCAGCTCACTTGCCCCTGGCAATCAGCCCCAGCATTTT.